This entry lists 9 T cell receptor beta chains sequenced from one sample in a study of blood T cell repertoires in COVID-19. TCRdb's copy holds only in-frame clones and misses some; the assay was immunoSEQ multiplex PCR. The sample shows some 270,000 clones, approximately 83% of them seen only once. Specimen: PBMCs or T cells enriched from blood (not recorded which). The source is a woman in her twenties or thirties who had recovered from COVID-19.

The V call is TRBV7-9, the J call TRBJ2-3, with D uncertain. This CDR3 has 16 residues. Germline V gives CDR1 SEHNR, CDR2 FQNEAQ (reference sequence). Trimming left V 1 base short and J 0 bases short, with 11 bases between. CDR3 region: CASSLGEVASTDTQYF. DNA for the CDR3: TGTGCCAGCAGCTTAGGAGAGGTTGCTAGCACAGATACGCAGTATTTT.

CDR3 DNA: TGTGCCAGCATGTTGACTAGACCCCGGTCAGATACGCAGTATTTT. As protein: CASMLTRPRSDTQYF. This chain connects TRBV6-6 to TRBJ2-3; tentatively, D is TRBD2 (6 bases). V gave up 7 bases and J gave up 4 bases, with 18 bases separating them. CDR3 length: 15 residues. The germline V gene encodes CDR1 MNHNY and CDR2 SVGAGI (reference sequence).

This rearrangement joins TRBV5-4 to TRBJ1-4; D gene uncertain. The CDR3 extends over 14 amino acids. V gave up 0 bases and J gave up 5 bases, with 8 bases separating them. Germline CDR1 is SGHNT and CDR2 is YYREEE (reference sequence). CDR3 nucleotides: TGTGCCAGCAGCTTGGGAGGGCTCAATGAAAAACTGTTTTTT. This sequence encodes CASSLGGLNEKLFF.

The chain joins TRBV7-8 to TRBJ2-7; D is unclear. CDR3 length equals 16 residues. The germline gives CDR1 SGHVS, CDR2 FQNEAQ. Trimming cost V 2 bases and J 4 bases, with 18 bases left between them. The CDR3 DNA sequence: TGTGCCAGCAGCTTATCGTACGTCACACCCGATTACGAGCAGTACTTC. Translating it yields CASSLSYVTPDYEQYF.

The rearrangement uses TRBV18 and TRBJ1-3; D possibly corresponds to TRBD1 (5 bases). The germline CDR1 and CDR2 sequences are KGHSH and LQKENI. Trimming cost V 1 base and J 0 bases, with 10 bases left between them. This CDR3 is built from 16 residues. The chain's CDR3 is CASSPRDGSSGNTIYF. As DNA, the CDR3 is TGTGCCAGCTCACCACGGGACGGGAGCTCTGGAAACACCATATATTTT. Full variable domain (missing parts from reference TRBV18 and TRBJ1-3): NAGVMQNPRHLVRRRGQEARLRCSPMKGHSHVYWYRQLPEEGLKFMVYLQKENIIDESGMPKERFSAEFPKEGPSILRIQQVVRGDSAAYFCASSPRDGSSGNTIYFGEGSWLTVV.

The CDR3 protein is CASGTNYEQYF. In DNA form, the CDR3 reads TGTGCCAGCGGGACAAACTACGAGCAGTACTTC. This chain connects TRBV6-5 to TRBJ2-7, with a tentative D call TRBD1 (6 bases). Germline V gene sequence: CDR1 MNHEY, CDR2 SVGAGI. The germline V and J ends were trimmed by 8 bases and 3 bases, with 8 bases remaining between them. CDR3 length: 11 residues.

On this clone itself: In the same sample, other DNA sequences code for this CDR3. The V gene is TRBV7-9, the J gene TRBJ1-5; TRBD1 aligns across 7 bases. With 1 base clipped from V and 7 bases from J, the junction kept 1 base outside the gene matches. The CDR3 runs 13 residues. Germline V gives CDR1 SEHNR, CDR2 FQNEAQ (reference sequence). CDR3 nucleotide sequence: TGTGCCAGCAGCTTAGGAGGGGGCCAGCCCCAGCATTTT. Encoded protein: CASSLGGGQPQHF.

The chain combines TRBV6-1 with TRBJ2-1; D ambiguous. Germline assignment: CDR1 MNHNS and CDR2 SASEGT. This CDR3 is 14 amino acids long. Trimming stripped 1 base from V and 14 bases from J, with 18 bases between. CDR3 residues: CASSEGHIGEAEFF. CDR3 bases: TGTGCCAGCAGTGAAGGGCATATTGGTGAGGCCGAGTTCTTC.

The CDR3 spells CASSPLREGVKYTGELFF. CDR3 sequence (DNA): TGTGCCAGCAGTCCCCTCCGGGAGGGGGTTAAATACACCGGGGAGCTGTTTTTT. The chain is built from TRBV27 and TRBJ2-2; 8 bases are shared with TRBD2. The CDR3 extends over 18 amino acids. Germline trimming cut 5 bases from V and 3 bases from J; bases unmatched to any gene: 14. CDR1 and CDR2 from the germline V gene are MNHEY and SMNVEV (reference sequence).